This TCR beta chain originates from a study of CXCR3-negative and CXCR3-positive naive CD8 T cells. Study summary: Roughly 1.5 +/- 0.3 million TRB reads came from each library, giving about 135 million in total. Study-wide findings and caveats: Greater hydrophobicity was found in TRB CDR3s of CXCR3-positive naive cells than of CXCR3-negative naive cells.

About this clonotype: Its antigen is still unknown.

CDR1 and CDR2 from the germline V gene are SNHLY and FYNNEI. The CDR3 covers 16 residues. Libraries of TRB cDNA were made by 5' RACE and carried UMIs. TCRdb re-called the 5' RACE reads; every CDR3 protein appears as one record, without DNA. The ten most abundant clones cover about 1.1% of a sample with 90,000 to 100,000 distinct CDR3 sequences. The source material was naive CXCR3+ CD8+ T cells from blood. Documented subset: CD45RO-CCR7+CD27+CD95- naive CD8+ T cells expressing CXCR3 (TNR3+). The sequence was obtained from a human donor in good health. Some clones in this sample may be carry-over from other donors' samples. This sequence joins TRBV2 and TRBJ1-2; without DNA, the TCRdb call of TRBD1 cannot be checked. CDR3 amino acids: CASSESRQGAGYGYTF.